This TCR beta chain originates from a study of regulatory T cells in long-lasting Graves disease. Overall study results and limits: Sample size was small, which may have lowered accuracy. TRBV28 was favored in persistent disease, as were TRBJ1-2 and TRBJ2-5.

A few counts support this clonotype. Its target is unknown. The CDR3 loop spans 12 amino acids. V lost 3 bases and J lost 13, with 13 bases in between. Researchers made TCR beta libraries by using iRepertoire HTBI primers and running Arm-PCR on CDR3 regions. Each CDR3 protein is one row after TCRdb ran MiXCR on the multiplex PCR reads. The table includes fewer than 450,000 distinct CDR3 sequences, 20% to 25% detected once. Time point here: persistent/refractory GD, antithyroid drugs over 5 years with positive TRAb. The TCR library used RNA extracted from PBMCs. The chain recombines TRBV12-3 or TRBV12-4 with TRBJ2-1; D might be TRBD2 (5 bases). Here the sequenced sample was peripheral blood mononuclear cells (PBMCs), taken when the disease was refractory, from a patient treated with antithyroid drugs. This sequence originates from a female donor with Graves disease. CDR3 bases: TGTGCCAGCAGTTTGTGGCGGGCCACTCAGTTCTTC. Its translation: CASSLWRATQFF.